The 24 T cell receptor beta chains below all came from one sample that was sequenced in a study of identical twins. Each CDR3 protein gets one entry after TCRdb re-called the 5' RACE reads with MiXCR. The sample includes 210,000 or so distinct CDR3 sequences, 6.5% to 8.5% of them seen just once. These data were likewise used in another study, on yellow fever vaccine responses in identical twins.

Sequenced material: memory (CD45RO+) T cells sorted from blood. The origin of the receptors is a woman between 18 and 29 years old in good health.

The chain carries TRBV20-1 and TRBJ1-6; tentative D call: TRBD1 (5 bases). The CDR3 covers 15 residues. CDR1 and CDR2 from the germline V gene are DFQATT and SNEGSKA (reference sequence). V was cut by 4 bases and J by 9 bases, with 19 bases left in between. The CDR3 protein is CSATPGGEASSPLHF. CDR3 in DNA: TGCAGTGCTACCCCCGGGGGGGAAGCTAGTTCACCCCTCCACTTT.

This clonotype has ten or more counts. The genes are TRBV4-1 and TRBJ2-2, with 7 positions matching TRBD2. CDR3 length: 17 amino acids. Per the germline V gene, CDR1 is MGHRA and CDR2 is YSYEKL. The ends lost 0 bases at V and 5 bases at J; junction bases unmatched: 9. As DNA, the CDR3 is TGCGCCAGCAGCCAAGATGGGCTAGCGGACCTAACCGGGGAGCTGTTTTTT. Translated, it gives CASSQDGLADLTGELFF.

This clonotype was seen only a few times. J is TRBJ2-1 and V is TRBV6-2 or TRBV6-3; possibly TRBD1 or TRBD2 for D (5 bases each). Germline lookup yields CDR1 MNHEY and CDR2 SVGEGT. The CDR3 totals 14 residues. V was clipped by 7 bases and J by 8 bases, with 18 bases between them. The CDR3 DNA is TGTGCCAGCACCCTGATGGGGGATGGCTATGAGCAGTTCTTC. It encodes CASTLMGDGYEQFF.

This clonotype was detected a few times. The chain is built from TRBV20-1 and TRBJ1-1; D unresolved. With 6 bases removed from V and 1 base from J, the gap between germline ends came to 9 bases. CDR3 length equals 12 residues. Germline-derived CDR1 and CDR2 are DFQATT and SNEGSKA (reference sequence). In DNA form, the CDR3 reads TGCAGTGCGAAAAGTTGGAACACTGAAGCTTTCTTT. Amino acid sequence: CSAKSWNTEAFF.

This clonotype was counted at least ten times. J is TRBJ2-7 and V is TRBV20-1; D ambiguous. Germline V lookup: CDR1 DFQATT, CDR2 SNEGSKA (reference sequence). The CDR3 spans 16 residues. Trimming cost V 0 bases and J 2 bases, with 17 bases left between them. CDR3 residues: CSARDTAKRDPYEQYF. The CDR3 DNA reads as TGCAGTGCTAGAGATACGGCAAAAAGGGATCCCTACGAGCAGTACTTC.

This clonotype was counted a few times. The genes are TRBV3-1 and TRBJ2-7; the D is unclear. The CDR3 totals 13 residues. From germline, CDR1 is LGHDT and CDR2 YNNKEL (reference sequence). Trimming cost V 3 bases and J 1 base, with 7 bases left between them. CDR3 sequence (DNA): TGTGCCAGCAGCCAGTCTGGGTCCTACGAGCAGTACTTC. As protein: CASSQSGSYEQYF.

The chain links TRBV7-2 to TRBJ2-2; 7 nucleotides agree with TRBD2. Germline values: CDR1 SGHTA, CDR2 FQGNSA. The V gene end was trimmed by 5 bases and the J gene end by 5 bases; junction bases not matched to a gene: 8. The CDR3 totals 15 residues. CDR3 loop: CASSATLGGTGELFF. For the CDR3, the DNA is TGTGCCAGCAGCGCCACCCTCGGGGGGACCGGGGAGCTGTTTTTT.

CDR3 sequence reads: CASSYGGDYEQYF. The CDR3 DNA sequence: TGTGCCAGCAGTTACGGCGGAGACTACGAGCAGTACTTC. The chain recombines TRBV6-6 with TRBJ2-7, with D hard to call. Trimming stripped 2 bases from V and 3 bases from J, with 8 bases between. CDR1 MNHNY and CDR2 SVGAGI come from the germline V gene (reference sequence). The CDR3 covers 13 residues.

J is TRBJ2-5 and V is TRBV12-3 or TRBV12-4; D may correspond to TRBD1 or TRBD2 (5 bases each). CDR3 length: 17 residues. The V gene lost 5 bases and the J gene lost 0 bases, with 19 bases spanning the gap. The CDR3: CASSPGERQRYQETQYF. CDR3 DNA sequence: TGTGCCAGCAGTCCCGGGGAAAGACAGCGGTACCAAGAGACCCAGTACTTC.

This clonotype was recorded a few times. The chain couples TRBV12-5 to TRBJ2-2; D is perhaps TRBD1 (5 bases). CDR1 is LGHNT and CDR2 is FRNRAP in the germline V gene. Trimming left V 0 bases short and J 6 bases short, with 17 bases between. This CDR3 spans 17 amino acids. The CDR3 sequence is CASGLVLSRADPGELFF. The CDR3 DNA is TGTGCTAGTGGTTTGGTACTTAGCAGGGCGGATCCCGGGGAGCTGTTTTTT.

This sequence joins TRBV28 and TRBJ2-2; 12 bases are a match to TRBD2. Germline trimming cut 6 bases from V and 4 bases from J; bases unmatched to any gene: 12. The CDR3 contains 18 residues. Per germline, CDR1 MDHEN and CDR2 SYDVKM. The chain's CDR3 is CASRPSGGASEVTGELFF. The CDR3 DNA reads TGTGCCAGCAGACCTAGCGGGGGGGCGTCTGAGGTCACCGGGGAGCTGTTTTTT. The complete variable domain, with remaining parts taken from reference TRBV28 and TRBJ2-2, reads DVKVTQSSRYLVKRTGEKVFLECVQDMDHENMFWYRQDPGLGLRLIYFSYDVKMKEKGDIPEGYSVSREKKERFSLILESASTNQTSMYLCASRPSGGASEVTGELFFGEGSRLTVL.

Here the CDR3 DNA reads TGTGCCAGCACCCAACCCGGGACGCACTATGGCTACACCTTC. This translates into CASTQPGTHYGYTF. This chain uses TRBV12-3 or TRBV12-4 with TRBJ1-2, with D possibly matching TRBD1 (5 bases). The CDR3 is made up of 14 amino acids. The ends were cut back, 7 bases at V and 3 bases at J, with 15 bases in the middle.

The CDR3 DNA sequence: TGTGCCAGCAGCTTGGTCCGGGGGAATCGCCGGGTTAACACTGAAGCTTTCTTT. It yields the protein CASSLVRGNRRVNTEAFF. The gene calls are TRBV11-2 and TRBJ1-1, with a weak D call TRBD1 (5 bases). Trimming pared 3 bases from V and 2 bases from J, leaving 22 bases between. CDR1 is SGHAT and CDR2 is FQNNGV in the germline V gene. The CDR3 has 18 residues.

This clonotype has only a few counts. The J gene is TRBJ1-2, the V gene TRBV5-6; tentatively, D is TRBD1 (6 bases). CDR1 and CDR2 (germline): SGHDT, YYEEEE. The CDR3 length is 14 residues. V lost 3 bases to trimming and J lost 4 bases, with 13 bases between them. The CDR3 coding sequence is TGTGCCAGCAGCTCGGCAGGGGATGGCTATGGCTACACCTTC. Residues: CASSSAGDGYGYTF.

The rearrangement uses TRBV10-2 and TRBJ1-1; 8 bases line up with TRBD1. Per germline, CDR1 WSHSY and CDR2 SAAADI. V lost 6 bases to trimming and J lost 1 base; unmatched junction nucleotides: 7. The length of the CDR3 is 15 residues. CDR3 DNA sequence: TGCGCCAGCAGAGAAGACAGGGGCCGGAACACTGAAGCTTTCTTT. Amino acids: CASREDRGRNTEAFF.

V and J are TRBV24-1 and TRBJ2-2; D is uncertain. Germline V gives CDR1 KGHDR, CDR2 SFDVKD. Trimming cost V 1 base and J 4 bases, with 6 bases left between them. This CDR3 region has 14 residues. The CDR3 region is CATSDFKVTGELFF. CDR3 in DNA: TGTGCCACCAGTGATTTTAAGGTCACCGGGGAGCTGTTTTTT.

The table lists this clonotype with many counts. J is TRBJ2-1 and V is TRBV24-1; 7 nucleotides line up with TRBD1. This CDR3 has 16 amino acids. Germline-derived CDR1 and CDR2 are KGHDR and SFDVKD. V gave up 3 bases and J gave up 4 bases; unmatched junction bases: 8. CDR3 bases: TGTGCCACCAGTGATCGAACCGGGACAGATTACAATGAGCAGTTCTTC. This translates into CATSDRTGTDYNEQFF.

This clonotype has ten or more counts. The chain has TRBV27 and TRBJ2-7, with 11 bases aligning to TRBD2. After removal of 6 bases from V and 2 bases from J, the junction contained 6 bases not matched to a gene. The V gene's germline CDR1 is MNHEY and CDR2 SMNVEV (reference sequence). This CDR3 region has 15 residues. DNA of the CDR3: TGTGCCAGCAGCGATTTAGCGGGAGGGCCCTACGAGCAGTACTTC. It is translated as CASSDLAGGPYEQYF.

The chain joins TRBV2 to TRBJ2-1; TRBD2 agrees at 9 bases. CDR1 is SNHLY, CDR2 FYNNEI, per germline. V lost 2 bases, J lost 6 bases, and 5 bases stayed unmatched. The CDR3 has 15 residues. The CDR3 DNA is TGTGCCAGCAGTGAAAGCCTAGCGGGGCTCAATGAGCAGTTCTTC. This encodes CASSESLAGLNEQFF.

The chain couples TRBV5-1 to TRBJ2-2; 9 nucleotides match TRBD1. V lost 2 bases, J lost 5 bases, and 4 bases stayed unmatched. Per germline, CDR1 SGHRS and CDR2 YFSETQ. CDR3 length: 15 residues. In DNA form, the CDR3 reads TGCGCCAGCAGCTTACAGGGGGCAGGAACCGGGGAGCTGTTTTTT. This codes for CASSLQGAGTGELFF.

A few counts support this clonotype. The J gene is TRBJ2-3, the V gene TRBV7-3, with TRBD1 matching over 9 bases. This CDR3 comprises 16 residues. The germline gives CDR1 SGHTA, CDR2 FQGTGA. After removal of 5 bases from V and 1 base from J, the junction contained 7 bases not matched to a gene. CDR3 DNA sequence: TGTGCCAGCAGCCCGGGACAGGGCGGAGGCACAGATACGCAGTATTTT. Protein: CASSPGQGGGTDTQYF.

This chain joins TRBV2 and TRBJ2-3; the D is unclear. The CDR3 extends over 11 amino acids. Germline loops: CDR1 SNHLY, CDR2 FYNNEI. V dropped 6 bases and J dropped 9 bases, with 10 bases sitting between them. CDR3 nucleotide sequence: TGTGCCAGCAGCGATCAGTCGACGCAGTATTTT. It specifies CASSDQSTQYF.

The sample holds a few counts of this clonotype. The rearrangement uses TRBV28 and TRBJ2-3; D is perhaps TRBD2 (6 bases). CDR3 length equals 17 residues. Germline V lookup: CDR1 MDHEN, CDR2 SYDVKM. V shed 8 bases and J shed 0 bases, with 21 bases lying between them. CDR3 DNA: TGTGCCAGCGGGTACGGTAGAATGGGGGGTAGCACAGATACGCAGTATTTT. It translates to CASGYGRMGGSTDTQYF.

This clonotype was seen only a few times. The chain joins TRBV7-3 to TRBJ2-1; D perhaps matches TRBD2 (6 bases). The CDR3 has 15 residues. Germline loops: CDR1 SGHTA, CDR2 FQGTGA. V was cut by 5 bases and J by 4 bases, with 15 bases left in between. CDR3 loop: CASSLEGRAYNEQFF. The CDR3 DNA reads TGTGCCAGCAGCCTGGAGGGGCGGGCTTACAATGAGCAGTTCTTC.